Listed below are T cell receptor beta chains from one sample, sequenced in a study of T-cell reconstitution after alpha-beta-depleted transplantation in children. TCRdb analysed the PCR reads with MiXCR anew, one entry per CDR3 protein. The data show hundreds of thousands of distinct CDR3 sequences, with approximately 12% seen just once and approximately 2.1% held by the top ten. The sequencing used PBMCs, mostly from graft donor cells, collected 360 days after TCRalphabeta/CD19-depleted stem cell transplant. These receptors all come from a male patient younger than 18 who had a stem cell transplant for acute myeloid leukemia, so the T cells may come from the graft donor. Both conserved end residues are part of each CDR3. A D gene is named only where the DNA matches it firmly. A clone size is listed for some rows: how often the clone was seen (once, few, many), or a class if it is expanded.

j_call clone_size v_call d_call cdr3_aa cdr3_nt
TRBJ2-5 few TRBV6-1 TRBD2 CASSQILAGGPLGETQYF TGTGCCAGCAGCCAAATCCTAGCGGGAGGCCCCTTAGGAGAGACCCAGTACTTC
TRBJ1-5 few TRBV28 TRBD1 CASSLWGQGDNQPQHF TGTGCCAGCAGTTTGTGGGGACAGGGGGATAATCAGCCCCAGCATTTT
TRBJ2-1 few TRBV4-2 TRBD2 CASSQDPGTSGSIEQFF TGTGCCAGCAGCCAAGATCCCGGGACTAGCGGGAGTATTGAGCAGTTCTTC
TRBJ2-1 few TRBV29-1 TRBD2 CSVENPFGLAGGDYNEQFF TGCAGCGTTGAAAACCCCTTCGGACTAGCGGGAGGGGACTACAATGAGCAGTTCTTC
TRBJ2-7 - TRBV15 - CATSREKFYEQYF TGTGCCACCAGCAGAGAGAAGTTCTACGAGCAGTACTTC
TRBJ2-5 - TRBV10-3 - CAIRGDRSGETQYF TGTGCCATCCGGGGCGACCGGTCAGGAGAGACCCAGTACTTC
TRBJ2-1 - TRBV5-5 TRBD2 CASSPPSGRLHNEQFF TGTGCCAGCAGCCCCCCCAGCGGGAGGTTACACAATGAGCAGTTCTTC
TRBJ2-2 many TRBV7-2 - CASSLVRLGGDTGELFF TGTGCCAGCAGCTTAGTAAGGTTAGGAGGAGACACCGGGGAGCTGTTTTTT
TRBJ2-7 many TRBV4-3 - CASSPGNSGGYEQYF TGCGCCAGCAGCCCCGGGAACTCCGGGGGATACGAGCAGTACTTC
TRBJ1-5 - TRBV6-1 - CASSPALTRSQPQHF TGTGCCAGCAGTCCAGCCCTCACTCGGAGTCAGCCCCAGCATTTT
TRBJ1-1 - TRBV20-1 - CSARGKNTEAFF TGCAGTGCTAGAGGGAAGAACACTGAAGCTTTCTTT
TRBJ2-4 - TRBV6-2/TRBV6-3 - CASSSWRRLAKNIQYF TGTGCCAGCAGTTCGTGGCGGAGATTAGCCAAAAACATTCAGTACTTC
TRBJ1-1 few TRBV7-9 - CASSFSPPKGTEAFF TGTGCCAGCAGCTTTTCCCCCCCGAAGGGAACTGAAGCTTTCTTT
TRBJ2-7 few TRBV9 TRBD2 CASSVEASGPYEQYF TGTGCCAGCAGCGTAGAGGCTAGCGGTCCCTACGAGCAGTACTTC
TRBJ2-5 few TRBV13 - CASSLDPAVQETQYF TGTGCCAGCAGCTTAGATCCAGCGGTACAAGAGACCCAGTACTTC
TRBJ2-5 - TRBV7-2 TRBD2 CASRPRGTSWGETQYF TGTGCCAGCAGGCCAAGGGGGACTAGCTGGGGGGAGACCCAGTACTTC
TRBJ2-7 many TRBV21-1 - CASSKQTFRGYEQYF TGTGCCAGCAGCAAACAGACGTTCCGGGGGTACGAGCAGTACTTC
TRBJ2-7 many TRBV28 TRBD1 CASSLLGDSRYEQYF TGTGCCAGCAGTTTATTGGGGGACAGCCGCTACGAGCAGTACTTC
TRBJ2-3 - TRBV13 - CASSPFPGLTDTQYF TGTGCCAGCAGCCCCTTCCCTGGACTCACAGATACGCAGTATTTT
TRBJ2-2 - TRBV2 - CATPGQASNTGELFF TGTGCCACCCCCGGGCAGGCCTCGAACACCGGGGAGCTGTTTTTT
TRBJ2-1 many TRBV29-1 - CSGTPAVDEQFF TGCAGCGGGACTCCGGCCGTCGATGAGCAGTTCTTC
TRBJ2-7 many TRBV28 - CASSGYEQYF TGTGCCAGCAGTGGCTACGAGCAGTACTTC
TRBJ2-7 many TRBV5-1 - CASSLSPSYEQYF TGTGCCAGCAGCCTATCCCCGTCCTACGAGCAGTACTTC
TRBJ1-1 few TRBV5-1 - CASSPGLYMNTEAFF TGCGCCAGCAGCCCGGGACTGTACATGAACACTGAAGCTTTCTTT
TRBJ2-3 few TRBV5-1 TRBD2 CASSLAIAGPPDTQYF TGCGCCAGCAGCTTGGCGATAGCGGGGCCCCCAGATACGCAGTATTTT
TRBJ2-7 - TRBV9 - CASSVGLGDSYEQYF TGTGCCAGCAGCGTAGGTTTGGGGGATTCCTACGAGCAGTACTTC
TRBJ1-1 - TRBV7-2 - CASSFWQRMNTEAFF TGTGCCAGCAGCTTTTGGCAGCGCATGAACACTGAAGCTTTCTTT
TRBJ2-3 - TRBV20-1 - CSADGRDPITDTQYF TGCAGTGCCGACGGGCGGGACCCCATCACAGATACGCAGTATTTT
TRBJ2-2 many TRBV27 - CASSFYTGELFF TGTGCCAGCAGTTTTTACACCGGGGAGCTGTTTTTT
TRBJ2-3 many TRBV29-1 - CSVVHRSTDTQYF TGCAGCGTTGTCCACAGGTCCACAGATACGCAGTATTTT
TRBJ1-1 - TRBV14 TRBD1 CASSPPVWGQEAFF TGTGCCAGCAGCCCCCCGGTGTGGGGACAGGAAGCTTTCTTT
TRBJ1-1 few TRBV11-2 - CASSLAGVGTEAFF TGTGCCAGCAGCTTAGCAGGGGTCGGCACTGAAGCTTTCTTT
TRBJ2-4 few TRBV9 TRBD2 CASSRLAGGEAKNIQYF TGTGCCAGCAGCAGGCTAGCGGGAGGTGAAGCCAAAAACATTCAGTACTTC
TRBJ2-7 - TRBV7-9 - CASSSGRSASSYEQYF TGTGCCAGCAGTAGTGGGCGCAGCGCGAGCTCCTACGAGCAGTACTTC
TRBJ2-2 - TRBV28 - CASRIRLGDTGELFF TGTGCCAGCAGGATACGATTGGGTGACACCGGGGAGCTGTTTTTT
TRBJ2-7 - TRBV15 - CATSQLDRLIYEQYF TGTGCCACCAGCCAACTGGATAGACTAATCTACGAGCAGTACTTC
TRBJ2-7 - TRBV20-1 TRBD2 CSARVLGGVYEQYF TGCAGTGCTAGAGTGCTGGGGGGGGTCTACGAGCAGTACTTC
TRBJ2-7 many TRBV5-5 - CASSPKWDKYYEQYF TGTGCCAGCAGCCCAAAATGGGACAAGTACTACGAGCAGTACTTC
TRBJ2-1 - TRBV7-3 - CASSSRQGGSYNEQFF TGTGCCAGCAGCTCACGACAGGGAGGGTCCTACAATGAGCAGTTCTTC
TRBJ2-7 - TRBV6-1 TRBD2 CASTPTSGRASYEQYF TGTGCCAGCACCCCGACTAGCGGGAGGGCCTCCTACGAGCAGTACTTC
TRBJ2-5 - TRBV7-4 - CASSLVGSRRGQETQYF TGTGCCAGCAGCTTAGTGGGGTCGCGGAGGGGTCAAGAGACCCAGTACTTC
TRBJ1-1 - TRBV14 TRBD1 CASSLRTGFNTEAFF TGTGCCAGCAGCCTCCGGACAGGATTTAACACTGAAGCTTTCTTT
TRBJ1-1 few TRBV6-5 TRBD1 CASSYLLDRGRLDTEAFF TGTGCCAGCAGTTACCTGCTGGACAGGGGGCGCCTGGACACTGAAGCTTTCTTT
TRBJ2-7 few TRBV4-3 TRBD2 CASSQEYGGGITYEQYF TGCGCCAGCAGCCAGGAGTACGGGGGGGGAATAACCTACGAGCAGTACTTC
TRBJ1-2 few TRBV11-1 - CASSFFRGPTVENYGYTF TGTGCCAGCAGCTTTTTCAGGGGCCCTACGGTCGAAAACTATGGCTACACCTTC
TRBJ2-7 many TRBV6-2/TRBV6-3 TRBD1 CASRDRGPWNEQYF TGTGCCAGCAGGGACAGGGGCCCCTGGAACGAGCAGTACTTC
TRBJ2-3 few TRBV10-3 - CAIRGDSTDTQYF TGTGCCATCAGGGGGGACTCCACAGATACGCAGTATTTT
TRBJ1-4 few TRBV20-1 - CSAPPGSHGGNEKLFF TGCAGTGCTCCCCCAGGGTCCCATGGGGGTAATGAAAAACTGTTTTTT